This TCR beta chain was recovered during a study of early T cells in non-severe SARS-CoV-2 infection. Points from the study as a whole: VDJdb matching, biased toward anti-spike CD8 responses, missed private and CD4 specificities.

About this clonotype itself: Its specificity is unknown.

Individual cDNA molecules were tagged with unique molecular identifiers, the study reported. MiXCR, run by TCRdb on the 5' RACE reads, gives a single entry per CDR3 protein. The sample records around 44,000 distinct CDR3 sequences, approximately 6.5% being singletons. The germline V gene encodes CDR1 KGHSH and CDR2 LQKENI. V dropped 4 bases and J dropped 7; count of bases not matched to a gene: 9. The CDR3 consists of 15 residues. Here the sequenced sample was whole blood, taken at baseline. The sequence derives from an adult who was a healthcare worker with PCR-confirmed SARS-CoV-2 infection or an uninfected control (not recorded which). The V call is TRBV18, the J call TRBJ2-1; the match to TRBD1 covers 8 bases. The CDR3 protein is CASSLGQGEWNEQFF. The CDR3 nucleotides are TGTGCCAGCTCACTTGGACAGGGCGAGTGGAATGAGCAGTTCTTC.